This T cell receptor (beta chain) comes out of a study of T cell repertoires in cytomegalovirus infection. Study at large: The public TCR beta signatures pointed to both CMV infection and matching HLA type.

General study results and limits: The cumulative frequency of public TCR beta families identified carriers of CMV plus the relevant HLA.

This clonotype occurred many times. The antigen remains unidentified. Using its own MiXCR run on the reads, TCRdb lists one record per CDR3 protein. The sample has around 450,000 distinct CDR3 sequences, roughly 12% seen once; the top ten hold more than 8.5%. This CDR3 has 13 amino acids. The germline V gene has CDR1 MNHNY and CDR2 SVGAGI (reference sequence). V was trimmed by 0 bases and J by 8 bases, leaving 8 bases between them. The sample taken for sequencing was PBMCs. J is TRBJ2-1 and V is TRBV6-6; TRBD1 is a possible D gene (6 bases). The sequence came from a human donor in good health (CMV status not recorded). Some clones in this sample may be carry-over from other donors' samples. CDR3 protein: CASSYSKGDEQFF. The CDR3 DNA sequence: TGTGCCAGCAGTTACTCGAAGGGGGATGAGCAGTTCTTC.